The text below deals with one TCR beta chain. Its specificity is not known. The ends were cut back, 3 bases at V and 0 bases at J, with 16 bases in the middle. CDR3 length: 16 amino acids. Germline CDR1 reads SQVTM; CDR2 reads ANQGSEA. The entry originates in a study of shared clonotypes between healthy human individuals. The repertoire was sequenced with immunoSEQ multiplex PCR; TCRdb's copy has only in-frame clones and lacks some. The sample has over 1.5 million clones; nearly 99% are singletons. Study conclusions and caveats: Non-shared clonotypes had lower generation probabilities than clonotypes shared by all four sorted-subset donors. Clonotype sharing among donors, it was expected, would be affected by sequencing depth.

The authors divided CD4+ cells into CD45RA+ naive and CD45RA-negative memory subsets. The chain recombines TRBV29-1 with TRBJ2-3; no firm D call. The TCR sequence derives from a man aged 25-40 years in good health. What was sequenced was naive CD4+ T cells sorted from blood. Subset noted: CD45RA+ positively selected. CDR3 sequence reads: CSVDRIGNSSTDTQYF. The CDR3 coding sequence is TGCAGCGTTGATAGGATAGGGAATTCTAGCACAGATACGCAGTATTTT.